These 7 T cell receptor beta chains came from one sample sequenced in a study of shared clonotypes between healthy human individuals. Method: immunoSEQ multiplex PCR; TCRdb's copy keeps in-frame clones and lacks some. The sample shows approximately 980,000 clones, more than 75% of them seen only once. The sample consisted of memory CD4+ T cells sorted from blood. Subset indicated: CD45RA-negative fraction. Receptor source: a man aged 18 to 30 in good health.

This clone was counted a few times. The chain links TRBV7-9 to TRBJ1-4; 7 bases line up with TRBD1. Germline trimming cut 5 bases from V and 12 bases from J; bases unmatched to any gene: 6. The CDR3 is made up of 12 amino acids. The V gene's germline CDR1 is SEHNR and CDR2 FQNEAQ (reference sequence). CDR3 region: CASSRGDSELFF. In nucleotides, the CDR3 is TGTGCCAGCAGCAGAGGGGACAGCGAACTGTTTTTT. The variable domain in full, with the rest retrieved from reference TRBV7-9 and TRBJ1-4, is DTGVSQNPRHKITKRGQNVTFRCDPISEHNRLYWYRQTLGQGPEFLTYFQNEAQLEKSRLLSDRFSAERPKGSFSTLEIQRTEQGDSAMYLCASSRGDSELFFGSGTQLSVL.

Only one count was recorded for this clone. This chain uses TRBV4-3 with TRBJ1-6; TRBD1 aligns across 10 bases. In germline, CDR1 is LGHNA, CDR2 YSLEER. CDR3 length equals 15 residues. The J segment lost 8 bases and the V segment lost 4 bases, leaving 5 bases of the junction unmatched. This chain's CDR3 is CASSLLGQGDSPLHF. The CDR3 region has the DNA TGCGCCAGCAGCCTCCTAGGACAGGGGGATTCACCCCTCCACTTT.

V gene TRBV30 combines with J gene TRBJ2-5; D gene uncertain. Trimming removed 3 bases at V and 5 bases at J, with 13 bases between. Germline values: CDR1 GTSNPN, CDR2 SVGIG (reference sequence). The CDR3 is 13 amino acids. CDR3 nucleotides: TGTGCCTGGAGCCAGCTGTCTCGGGAGACCCAGTACTTC. Its protein product is CAWSQLSRETQYF.

Comments on this clone: Additional DNA sequences in this sample encode the identical CDR3. The chain combines TRBV5-1 with TRBJ1-4; a possible D gene is TRBD1 (6 bases). The CDR3 loop spans 14 amino acids. Germline-derived CDR1 and CDR2 are SGHRS and YFSETQ. V lost 0 bases, J lost 8 bases, and 11 bases lay in between. CDR3 bases: TGCGCCAGCAGCTTGGGGCAGGGGAGGGAAAAACTGTTTTTT. Protein: CASSLGQGREKLFF.

The chain joins TRBV7-9 to TRBJ2-1; 8 nucleotides line up with TRBD2. V trimming: 1 base; J trimming: 5 bases; junction bases outside the gene matches: 7. The germline CDR1 and CDR2 sequences are SEHNR and FQNEAQ (reference sequence). The CDR3 runs 16 residues. As DNA, the CDR3 is TGTGCCAGCAGCTTAGGGGGCGGGAGGTATGACAATGAGCAGTTCTTC. Encoded protein: CASSLGGGRYDNEQFF. Filled out from reference TRBV7-9 and TRBJ2-1, the complete variable domain reads DTGVSQNPRHKITKRGQNVTFRCDPISEHNRLYWYRQTLGQGPEFLTYFQNEAQLEKSRLLSDRFSAERPKGSFSTLEIQRTEQGDSAMYLCASSLGGGRYDNEQFFGPGTRLTVL.

This clone was observed a handful of times. The chain employs TRBV30 and TRBJ1-6; TRBD1 might be the D (6 bases). The CDR3 covers 14 residues. Trimming pared 1 base from V and 6 bases from J, leaving 10 bases between. CDR1 and CDR2 (germline): GTSNPN, SVGIG (reference sequence). CDR3 region: CAWSADRTNSPLHF. In nucleotides, the CDR3 is TGTGCCTGGAGTGCCGACAGGACTAATTCACCCCTCCACTTT.

A remark on this clone: The sample has other DNA sequences that encode this CDR3 too. The gene calls are TRBV19 and TRBJ2-5, with D uncertain. CDR1 is LNHDA, CDR2 SQIVND, per germline (reference sequence). The CDR3 consists of 11 residues. Between the trimmed V and J ends, which lost 4 bases and 5 bases, there was a span of 5 bases. The DNA of the CDR3 is TGTGCCAGTAGTAGTGGGGAGACCCAGTACTTC. It specifies CASSSGETQYF.